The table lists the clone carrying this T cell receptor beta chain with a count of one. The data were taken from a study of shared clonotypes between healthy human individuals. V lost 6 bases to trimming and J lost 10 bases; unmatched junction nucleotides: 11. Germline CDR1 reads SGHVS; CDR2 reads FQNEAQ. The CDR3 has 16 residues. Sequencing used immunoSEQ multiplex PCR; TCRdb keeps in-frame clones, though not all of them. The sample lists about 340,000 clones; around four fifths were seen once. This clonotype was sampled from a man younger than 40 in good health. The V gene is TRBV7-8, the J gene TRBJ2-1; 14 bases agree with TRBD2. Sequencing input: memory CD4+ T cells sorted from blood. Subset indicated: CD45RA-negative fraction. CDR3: CASRGRGLAGGSEQFF. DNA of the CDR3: TGTGCCAGCAGGGGACGCGGACTAGCGGGAGGCAGCGAGCAGTTCTTC.